Listed here are 21 T cell receptor beta chains from one sample, sequenced in a study of OX40 agonist ivuxolimab in advanced cancers. The method was immunoSEQ multiplex PCR; TCRdb's version includes in-frame clones alone and lacks a portion of them. This sample has about 37,000 clones, with about 88% found just once. The sample consisted of CD4+ or CD8+ T cells sorted from blood, taken in a trial of the OX40 agonist ivuxolimab. The receptor set was obtained from an adult with an advanced solid tumor such as melanoma, head and neck, liver or kidney cancer.

This CDR3 reads CASSSGSTDTQYF. The CDR3 DNA is TGTGCCAGCAGTTCCGGAAGCACAGATACGCAGTATTTT. This chain joins TRBV27 and TRBJ2-3; unclear D gene. Trimming removed 4 bases from V and 0 bases from J, with 5 bases in between. CDR1 is MNHEY and CDR2 is SMNVEV in the germline V gene (reference sequence). This CDR3 spans 13 amino acids.

The V gene is TRBV4-2, the J gene TRBJ1-1, with D possibly matching TRBD1 (6 bases). CDR1 is LGHNA and CDR2 is YNFKEQ in the germline V gene. The CDR3 contains 15 residues. The ends were cut back, 4 bases at V and 1 base at J, with 13 bases in the middle. CDR3 DNA sequence: TGTGCCAGCAGCCTAGGACAGCTTCAGAACACTGAAGCTTTCTTT. It codes for CASSLGQLQNTEAFF.

This clone was recorded once. V is TRBV6-6 and J is TRBJ1-2; D perhaps matches TRBD1 (6 bases). V lost 2 bases and J 8 bases, leaving 9 bases between the germline ends. This CDR3 region has 12 residues. Germline V CDR1 and CDR2: MNHNY, SVGAGI (reference sequence). The CDR3 DNA is TGTGCCAGCAGTTACCGGGGGGCGGGCTACACCTTC. This codes for CASSYRGAGYTF.

The table lists this clone with a few counts. The genes are TRBV30 and TRBJ1-3; unclear D gene. Germline CDR1 and CDR2: GTSNPN and SVGIG (reference sequence). The CDR3 covers 13 residues. V lost 4 bases, J lost 0 bases, and 7 bases lay in between. CDR3 in DNA: TGTGCCTGGACAGGAAACTCTGGAAACACCATATATTTT. Residues: CAWTGNSGNTIYF.

The chain recombines TRBV6-4 with TRBJ1-1, with D possibly matching TRBD1 (5 bases). Germline CDR1 and CDR2: MRHNA and SNTAGT. This CDR3 has 13 residues. Trimming pared 0 bases from V and 6 bases from J, leaving 8 bases between. The CDR3 DNA reads as TGTGCCAGCAGTGACTCTAGGGGTTCTGAAGCTTTCTTT. Its protein is CASSDSRGSEAFF.

V gene TRBV11-2 combines with J gene TRBJ1-4, with D unclear. The CDR3 has 15 amino acids. Deletions cut 5 bases from V and 8 bases from J, with 18 bases between. CDR1 and CDR2 from the germline V gene are SGHAT and FQNNGV. CDR3 sequence: CASSPDRVRYEKLFF. Here the CDR3 DNA reads TGTGCCAGCAGCCCAGATCGGGTTAGGTACGAAAAACTGTTTTTT. Supplemented by reference TRBV11-2 and TRBJ1-4, the full variable domain reads EAGVAQSPRYKIIEKRQSVAFWCNPISGHATLYWYQQILGQGPKLLIQFQNNGVVDDSQLPKDRFSAERLKGVDSTLKIQPAKLEDSAVYLCASSPDRVRYEKLFFGSGTQLSVL.

J is TRBJ1-6 and V is TRBV4-3, with TRBD1 matching over 7 bases. CDR1 and CDR2 from the germline V gene are LGHNA and YSLEER. The length of the CDR3 is 18 residues. V was pared by 0 bases and J by 0 bases, with 5 bases of the junction left unmatched. CDR3 nucleotides: TGCGCCAGCAGCCAAGAGGGCAGGGACAGCTCCTATAATTCACCCCTCCACTTT. Its protein product is CASSQEGRDSSYNSPLHF.

The chain uses TRBV7-6 and TRBJ2-2; D possibly corresponds to TRBD2 (7 bases). The V gene's germline CDR1 is SGHVS and CDR2 FNYEAQ. Between the trimmed V and J ends, which lost 5 bases and 5 bases, there was a span of 18 bases. The CDR3 covers 16 residues. Here the CDR3 reads CASSRSGGLRTGELFF. In DNA, the CDR3 is TGTGCCAGCAGCCGCTCCGGGGGGCTGAGGACCGGGGAGCTGTTTTTT.

V and J are TRBV6-5 and TRBJ1-6; D perhaps matches TRBD1 (5 bases). This CDR3 has 14 amino acids. Trimming removed 5 bases from V and 9 bases from J, with 14 bases in between. Germline CDR1 reads MNHEY; CDR2 reads SVGAGI. CDR3 amino acids: CASSAQDRLSPLHF. The CDR3 DNA is TGTGCCAGCAGTGCACAAGACAGACTTTCACCCCTCCACTTT.

This sequence joins TRBV6-1 and TRBJ2-7; maybe TRBD1 (5 bases). V lost 6 bases and J lost 6, with 15 bases in between. Per germline, CDR1 MNHNS and CDR2 SASEGT. The CDR3 has 13 residues. CDR3 nucleotide sequence: TGTGCCAGCAGAACCATCAGGGCGAGCGAGCAGTACTTC. Translated: CASRTIRASEQYF.

Of note for this clone: The junction departs from germline at one end; a sequencing error may be responsible. The chain has TRBV7-2 and TRBJ1-2; TRBD1 matches at 8 bases. The CDR3 loop spans 14 amino acids. Germline V gene data show CDR1 as SGHTA and CDR2 as FQGNSA. CDR3: CAGSLGRGRGGYTF. As DNA, the CDR3 is TGTGCCGGCAGCCTAGGCAGGGGGCGCGGTGGCTACACCTTC.

The gene calls are TRBV12-5 and TRBJ2-1; D tentatively fits TRBD1 or TRBD2 (5 bases each). Trimming left V 0 bases short and J 10 bases short, with 13 bases between. The CDR3 spans 14 residues. CDR1 LGHNT and CDR2 FRNRAP come from the germline V gene. The CDR3, as DNA: TGTGCTAGTGGTTTGGTACCCCCCGGGGACGAGCAGTTCTTC. Translating gives CASGLVPPGDEQFF.

The chain has TRBV5-1 and TRBJ1-6; tentatively, D is TRBD1 (6 bases). CDR1 is SGHRS, CDR2 YFSETQ, per germline. V was clipped by 0 bases and J by 7 bases, with 11 bases between them. This CDR3 contains 15 residues. The CDR3 nucleotides are TGCGCCAGCAGCTTGGCCCAGGGACAAAATTCACCCCTCCACTTT. Protein sequence: CASSLAQGQNSPLHF.

The chain combines TRBV2 with TRBJ1-1; TRBD1 agrees at 7 bases. CDR3 length equals 14 residues. From germline, CDR1 is SNHLY and CDR2 FYNNEI. V was clipped by 6 bases and J by 0 bases; unmatched bases: 4. CDR3 amino acids: CASSGTAMNTEAFF. The CDR3 nucleotides read TGTGCCAGCAGCGGGACAGCAATGAACACTGAAGCTTTCTTT.

The chain is built from TRBV6-5 and TRBJ1-4; D is possibly TRBD1 (5 bases). Germline assignment: CDR1 MNHEY and CDR2 SVGAGI. V lost 6 bases and J 13 bases, leaving 18 bases between the germline ends. The CDR3 has 13 amino acids. The CDR3 coding sequence is TGTGCCAGCAGAAAGACAGTAGCCGTGGGACTGTTTTTT. It encodes CASRKTVAVGLFF.

V is TRBV5-1 and J is TRBJ1-3, with a possible D match to TRBD1 (6 bases). The germline V gene encodes CDR1 SGHRS and CDR2 YFSETQ. V was trimmed by 5 bases and J by 2 bases, leaving 20 bases between them. The CDR3 consists of 17 residues. The CDR3 DNA reads as TGCGCCAGCAGGAAAGAGGGGGGACTAGCGACTGGAAACACCATATATTTT. It encodes CASRKEGGLATGNTIYF.

The chain combines TRBV27 with TRBJ2-1; 11 bases match TRBD2. Germline V gives CDR1 MNHEY, CDR2 SMNVEV (reference sequence). V dropped 6 bases and J dropped 8; count of bases not matched to a gene: 6. The CDR3 sequence is 14 residues long. The CDR3 sequence: CASRVGLAEDEQFF. The CDR3 bases are TGTGCCAGCAGGGTGGGACTAGCGGAGGATGAGCAGTTCTTC.

V gene TRBV6-5 combines with J gene TRBJ2-7; D remains unclear. Trimming pared 4 bases from V and 0 bases from J, leaving 10 bases between. The CDR3 is 14 amino acids. Looked up from germline, CDR1 is MNHEY and CDR2 is SVGAGI. In nucleotides, the CDR3 is TGTGCCAGCAGTTGGGCTAGGAGCTCCTACGAGCAGTACTTC. The encoded protein is CASSWARSSYEQYF.

This clone has more than one count but fewer than ten. J is TRBJ1-2 and V is TRBV5-1; 7 positions match TRBD1. Germline CDR1 SGHRS, CDR2 YFSETQ. The length of the CDR3 is 15 residues. Trimming cost V 0 bases and J 4 bases; bases outside gene matches: 6. The CDR3 loop is CASSLDRGSLYGYTF. Here the CDR3 DNA reads TGCGCCAGCAGCTTGGACAGGGGAAGTCTCTATGGCTACACCTTC.

Here the CDR3 DNA reads TGCGCCAGCAGCTTGGGCAAAGGAAACACCATATATTTT. Translation gives CASSLGKGNTIYF. The chain combines TRBV5-1 with TRBJ1-3; D remains ambiguous. The length of the CDR3 is 13 residues. The V gene's germline CDR1 is SGHRS and CDR2 YFSETQ. V was shortened by 0 bases and J by 4 bases, with 5 bases between the two germline ends. The full variable domain, with the rest looked up from reference TRBV5-1 and TRBJ1-3, is KAGVTQTPRYLIKTRGQQVTLSCSPISGHRSVSWYQQTPGQGLQFLFEYFSETQRNKGNFPGRFSGRQFSNSRSEMNVSTLELGDSALYLCASSLGKGNTIYFGEGSWLTVV.

The gene calls are TRBV10-3 and TRBJ1-1; D is unclear. There are 16 residues in the CDR3. Germline V gene lookup returns CDR1 ENHRY and CDR2 SYGVKD. The V gene lost 0 bases and the J gene lost 1 base, with 12 bases spanning the gap. The CDR3 nucleotides are TGTGCCATCAGTGAGTCGCGCGTAATATCGAACACTGAAGCTTTCTTT. Its protein product is CAISESRVISNTEAFF.